A selection of T cell receptor beta chains follows, all from one sample in a study of beta chain features in type 1 diabetes. TCRdb's table, derived via immunoSEQ multiplex PCR, lists solely in-frame clones and lacks some. The sample lists about 400,000 clones; around 12% were seen once. Sample: naive CD4+ T cells from blood. The receptor set was obtained from a man aged 18 to 30 in good health. Both conserved end residues are part of each CDR3. Each record gives: V gene, J gene, D gene, clone size, CDR3 protein, CDR3 DNA. D genes are given only for firm matches. Some rows have no size entry. The others give once, few or many, or a class for an expanded clone.

TRBV7-9,TRBJ2-1,TRBD1,few,CASGRGQGANEQFF,TGTGCCAGCGGCCGGGGACAGGGGGCGAATGAGCAGTTCTTC
TRBV10-3,TRBJ2-3,TRBD2,few,CAVRLAGSTDTQYF,TGTGCCGTCCGACTAGCGGGGAGCACAGATACGCAGTATTTT
TRBV30,TRBJ1-3,TRBD1,once,CAWILTGGISGNTIYF,TGTGCCTGGATTCTGACAGGGGGTATATCTGGAAACACCATATATTTT
TRBV28,TRBJ2-2,-,few,CASSYPPLTRDTGELFF,TGTGCCAGCAGCTATCCCCCTTTAACCAGGGACACCGGGGAGCTGTTTTTT
TRBV29-1,TRBJ2-2,TRBD2,few,CSVVAGGVTGELFF,TGCAGCGTAGTAGCGGGAGGAGTCACCGGGGAGCTGTTTTTT
TRBV5-4,TRBJ2-3,-,-,CASSLPGTSTDTQYF,TGTGCCAGCAGCTTGCCGGGTACTAGCACAGATACGCAGTATTTT
TRBV15,TRBJ2-7,TRBD1,few,CATSGPRTGFEQYF,TGTGCCACCAGCGGGCCCCGGACAGGGTTCGAGCAGTACTTC
TRBV19,TRBJ1-5,-,few,CASSIRVGNQPQHF,TGTGCCAGTAGCATCAGGGTTGGCAATCAGCCCCAGCATTTT
TRBV7-6,TRBJ1-5,-,-,CASSPTYRAGQPQHF,TGTGCCAGCAGCCCGACATACAGGGCGGGTCAGCCCCAGCATTTT
TRBV7-2,TRBJ2-1,TRBD2,few,CASSLVGSSGLSSYNEQFF,TGTGCCAGCAGCTTAGTAGGGTCTAGCGGTCTGAGCTCCTACAATGAGCAGTTCTTC
TRBV4-2,TRBJ2-1,-,many,CASSPVRGASNEQFF,TGTGCCAGCAGCCCCGTCAGGGGGGCTTCGAATGAGCAGTTCTTC
TRBV4-2,TRBJ2-3,-,-,CASSQEGRSDTQYF,TGTGCCAGCAGCCAAGAGGGCAGGTCAGATACGCAGTATTTT
TRBV7-3,TRBJ1-4,-,-,CASSLGGRNEKLFF,TGTGCCAGCAGCTTAGGGGGCCGGAATGAAAAACTGTTTTTT
TRBV5-1,TRBJ2-5,TRBD1,-,CASSSGGVQETQYF,TGCGCCAGCAGCTCAGGGGGCGTACAGGAGACCCAGTACTTC
TRBV11-2,TRBJ2-7,TRBD2,-,CASSSTSGTYEQYF,TGTGCCAGCAGCTCGACTAGCGGGACCTACGAGCAGTACTTC
TRBV9,TRBJ2-1,-,-,CASSRQDEQFF,TGTGCCAGCAGCCGACAGGATGAGCAGTTCTTC
TRBV30,TRBJ1-2,-,-,CAWSSNHGGGYTF,TGTGCCTGGAGTTCTAACCATGGCGGAGGCTACACCTTC
TRBV30,TRBJ1-4,-,few,CAWRGPSQNEKLFF,TGTGCCTGGAGGGGCCCATCCCAAAATGAAAAACTGTTTTTT
TRBV30,TRBJ1-1,-,-,CAWRDSQETEAFF,TGTGCCTGGAGGGACAGCCAGGAGACTGAAGCTTTCTTT
TRBV30,TRBJ1-5,-,-,CAWSMGRGDQPQHF,TGTGCCTGGAGTATGGGCAGGGGAGATCAGCCCCAGCATTTT
TRBV19,TRBJ2-1,-,few,CASSIGLRMDEQFF,TGTGCCAGTAGTATAGGACTCCGTATGGATGAGCAGTTCTTC
TRBV30,TRBJ2-3,TRBD2,few,CAWSVWGAGVDTQYF,TGTGCCTGGAGTGTTTGGGGAGCGGGAGTAGATACGCAGTATTTT
TRBV14,TRBJ2-1,-,-,CASSQVEGPRNEQFF,TGTGCCAGCAGCCAAGTAGAGGGCCCAAGAAATGAGCAGTTCTTC
TRBV14,TRBJ2-2,TRBD1,few,CASRESGTGVTGELFF,TGTGCCAGCAGGGAATCCGGGACAGGCGTCACCGGGGAGCTGTTTTTT
TRBV18,TRBJ1-1,TRBD1,-,CASSPPDRVSEAFF,TGTGCCAGCTCACCACCAGACAGGGTCTCTGAAGCTTTCTTT
TRBV29-1,TRBJ1-5,-,few,CSVAGGRVNQPQHF,TGCAGCGTTGCGGGAGGACGGGTCAATCAGCCCCAGCATTTT
TRBV19,TRBJ2-7,TRBD1,few,CASQTQGSSYEQYF,TGTGCCAGTCAGACACAGGGGTCCTCCTACGAGCAGTACTTC
TRBV9,TRBJ2-7,-,-,CASSAGVGVGQHEQYF,TGTGCCAGCAGCGCGGGGGTCGGGGTGGGTCAGCACGAGCAGTACTTC
TRBV15,TRBJ2-1,-,few,CATSSLRRPSYNEQFF,TGTGCCACCAGCAGCCTAAGGAGGCCTTCCTACAATGAGCAGTTCTTC
TRBV30,TRBJ2-7,TRBD1,-,CAWVRDRVYEQYF,TGTGCCTGGGTCCGGGACAGGGTGTACGAGCAGTACTTC
TRBV19,TRBJ2-7,TRBD2,-,CASSPSGRLYEQYF,TGTGCCAGTAGCCCTAGCGGGAGATTGTACGAGCAGTACTTC
TRBV7-6,TRBJ2-7,-,few,CASSTESYEQYF,TGTGCCAGCAGCACAGAGTCCTACGAGCAGTACTTC
TRBV7-3,TRBJ2-1,TRBD2,-,CASSLLAGGANEQFF,TGTGCCAGCAGCTTGTTAGCGGGGGGGGCCAATGAGCAGTTCTTC
TRBV4-1,TRBJ1-5,TRBD1,few,CASSQIFGQGRRYSNQPQHF,TGCGCCAGCAGCCAAATCTTCGGACAGGGGCGCCGGTATAGCAATCAGCCCCAGCATTTT
TRBV28,TRBJ2-7,-,few,CASSLWGLKRGGYEQYF,TGTGCCAGCAGTTTATGGGGCCTTAAGAGGGGAGGATACGAGCAGTACTTC